The next 12 T cell receptor beta chains were all read from a single sample in a study of T cells in Graves' hyperthyroidism and ophthalmopathy. Amplification of TCR beta CDR3 regions used RNA as the template. The HTBI primer set served for first-round RT-PCR of the TCR CDR3. MiXCR was run by TCRdb on the multiplex PCR reads, yielding one entry per CDR3 protein. The sample lists around 400,000 distinct CDR3 sequences; 13% to 15% were seen once. The sample comprised blood. The receptors originated from a woman aged 55 to 70 with Graves' ophthalmopathy.

Many counts were recorded for this clonotype. The J gene is TRBJ2-7, the V gene TRBV28; TRBD1 matches at 8 bases. The CDR3 is 17 amino acids. V shed 3 bases, J shed 0 bases, and the junction held 10 bases outside the gene matches. Germline V gene data show CDR1 as MDHEN and CDR2 as SYDVKM. The CDR3 loop reads CASSLPRQGSSSYEQYF. CDR3 in DNA: TGTGCCAGCAGTTTGCCTCGACAGGGGTCGAGCTCCTACGAGCAGTACTTC.

In its sample, this clonotype was seen many times. The V call is TRBV10-3, the J call TRBJ1-2, with 7 bases identical to TRBD1. From germline, CDR1 is ENHRY and CDR2 SYGVKD. There are 16 residues in the CDR3. Trimming at V came to 7 bases and at J to 3 bases, leaving 14 bases not matched to a gene. CDR3 sequence (DNA): TGTGCCATCAAAGCGGACAGGTCGGAGGGGTACTATGGCTACACCTTC. Amino acid sequence: CAIKADRSEGYYGYTF.

This clonotype was counted at least ten times. The rearrangement links TRBV3-1 to TRBJ2-1; 9 positions agree with TRBD2. CDR1 and CDR2 (germline): LGHDT, YNNKEL (reference sequence). The CDR3 is 16 amino acids. J was trimmed by 4 bases and V by 1 base; bases with no gene match: 5. The CDR3 sequence: CASSQAGGRVYNEQFF. The CDR3 DNA reads as TGTGCCAGCAGCCAAGCTGGCGGGAGGGTATACAATGAGCAGTTCTTC.

The genes are TRBV7-9 and TRBJ2-3; D may be TRBD2 (5 bases). Germline CDR1 reads SEHNR; CDR2 reads FQNEAQ (reference sequence). The CDR3 length is 19 residues. V lost 4 bases and J 0 bases, leaving 23 bases between the germline ends. The CDR3 DNA reads TGTGCCAGCAGCTCAACAAAGGTCGGACTTACGGAAAGCACAGATACGCAGTATTTT. It translates to CASSSTKVGLTESTDTQYF.

The rearrangement joins TRBV11-2 to TRBJ1-4; D is unresolved. V lost 5 bases and J lost 8, with 12 bases in between. The CDR3 has 13 residues. Germline V gene data show CDR1 as SGHAT and CDR2 as FQNNGV. CDR3 in amino acids: CASSLGTVEKLFF. As DNA, the CDR3 is TGTGCCAGCAGCCTCGGCACGGTAGAAAAACTGTTTTTT.

This clonotype was picked up many times. One junction end does not reproduce the germline sequence, and a read error may be involved. The chain links TRBV28 to TRBJ2-1; tentatively, D is TRBD1 (6 bases). Per the germline V gene, CDR1 is MDHEN and CDR2 is SYDVKM. The CDR3 has 15 residues. CDR3 residues: CASSSYGQFYNEQSF. The CDR3 DNA follows: TGTGCCAGCTCTTCCTATGGACAGTTTTACAATGAGCAGTCCTTC. Filled out from reference TRBV28 and TRBJ2-1, the complete variable domain reads DVKVTQSSRYLVKRTGEKVFLECVQDMDHENMFWYRQDPGLGLRLIYFSYDVKMKEKGDIPEGYSVSREKKERFSLILESASTNQTSMYLCASSSYGQFYNEQSFGPGTRLTVL.

V and J are TRBV5-1 and TRBJ2-3, with D possibly called TRBD1 or TRBD2 (6 bases each). The CDR3 has 16 amino acids. The V end lost 6 bases, the J end lost 5 bases, and 22 bases lay between the germline ends. Per germline, CDR1 SGHRS and CDR2 YFSETQ. CDR3 nucleotide sequence: TGCGCCAGCAACCAGGGGTCGCGGGGTCACGGAGATACGCAGTATTTT. Its translation is CASNQGSRGHGDTQYF.

This clonotype was counted at least ten times. The rearrangement uses TRBV20-1 and TRBJ2-7; TRBD2 matches 10 bases. Germline V gene sequence: CDR1 DFQATT, CDR2 SNEGSKA (reference sequence). The CDR3 runs to 14 residues. The CDR3 nucleotides read TGCAGCCAGCCTGGAGCGGGAGGGCAGGGCGAGCAGTACTTC. It codes for CSQPGAGGQGEQYF.

This clonotype has a handful of counts. The V gene is TRBV15, the J gene TRBJ2-6, with D unresolved. CDR1 is LNHNV, CDR2 YYDKDF, per germline (reference sequence). This CDR3 spans 18 amino acids. V lost 5 bases, J lost 0 bases, and 17 bases lay in between. Here the CDR3 reads CATSGVEGHDSGANVLTF. As DNA, the CDR3 is TGTGCCACCAGCGGAGTTGAAGGTCACGACTCTGGGGCCAACGTCCTGACTTTC.

This sequence joins TRBV19 and TRBJ2-2; 7 nucleotides agree with TRBD2. Germline values: CDR1 LNHDA, CDR2 SQIVND (reference sequence). V shed 6 bases, J shed 5 bases, and the junction held 9 bases outside the gene matches. The CDR3 consists of 15 residues. CDR3 sequence (DNA): TGTGCCAGTAGAAAGAGCGGGGTTCGGACCGGGGAGCTGTTTTTT. Amino acid sequence: CASRKSGVRTGELFF.

At least ten counts were recorded for this clonotype. The V call is TRBV7-8, the J call TRBJ1-5, with a tentative D call TRBD1 (5 bases). The V gene's germline CDR1 is SGHVS and CDR2 FQNEAQ. The CDR3 extends over 19 amino acids. Trimming stripped 2 bases from V and 4 bases from J, with 24 bases between. The CDR3 DNA sequence: TGTGCCAGCAGCTTAAATTCCCCACAGGCCCGAGCGGCAAATCAGCCCCAGCATTTT. It specifies CASSLNSPQARAANQPQHF.

At least ten counts were recorded for this clonotype. The J gene is TRBJ2-3, the V gene TRBV20-1; D is perhaps TRBD1 or TRBD2 (5 bases each). V lost 6 bases to trimming and J lost 4 bases, with 14 bases between them. Germline lookup yields CDR1 DFQATT and CDR2 SNEGSKA (reference sequence). CDR3 length: 13 amino acids. CDR3: CSAKREGADTQYF. The CDR3 DNA follows: TGCAGTGCCAAGAGGGAAGGGGCAGATACGCAGTATTTT.